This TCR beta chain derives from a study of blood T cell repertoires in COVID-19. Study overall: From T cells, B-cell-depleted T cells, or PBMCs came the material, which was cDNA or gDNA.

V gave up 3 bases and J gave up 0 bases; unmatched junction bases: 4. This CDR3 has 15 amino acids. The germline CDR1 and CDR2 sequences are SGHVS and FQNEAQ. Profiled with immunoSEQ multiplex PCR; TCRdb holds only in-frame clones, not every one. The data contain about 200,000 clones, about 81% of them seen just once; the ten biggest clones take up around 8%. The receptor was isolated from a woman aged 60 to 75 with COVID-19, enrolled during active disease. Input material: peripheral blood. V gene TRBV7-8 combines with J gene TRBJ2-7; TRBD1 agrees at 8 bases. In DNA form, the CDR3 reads TGTGCCAGCAGCTTCGGACAGGGCCCCTCCTACGAGCAGTACTTC. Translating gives CASSFGQGPSYEQYF.